The 27 T cell receptor beta chains reported below all come from one sample, sequenced in a study of T cells in Graves' hyperthyroidism and ophthalmopathy (dated by TCRdb to between 2018 and 2021). The receptor library was made with multiplex PCR. Sequenced on an Illumina HiSeq 2000. TCR beta CDR3 regions were amplified from RNA transcripts. The TCR CDR3 was subjected to a first round of RT-PCR using the HTBI primer set and the Qiagen OneStep RT-PCR kit. The public reads were reanalyzed by TCRdb: fastp trimming at Q25, MiXCR alignment, in-frame beta chains only. Each record represents a unique CDR3 protein, reported with the most common genes and DNA among its rows. This sample comprises roughly 300,000 distinct CDR3 sequences, roughly a fifth of them detected only once. The top ten hold 50% of the sample. Sample: blood. The receptors originated from a woman between 50 and 59 years old with Graves' hyperthyroidism.

This clonotype was counted at least ten times. The genes are TRBV28 and TRBJ2-1; TRBD2 is a possible D gene (7 bases). Trimming removed 2 bases at V and 1 base at J, with 12 bases between. This CDR3 comprises 16 residues. CDR1 MDHEN and CDR2 SYDVKM come from the germline V gene. DNA for the CDR3: TGTGCCAGCAGTTTAAGGGGGGGCCGGTCCTACAATGAGCAGTTCTTC. Its translation: CASSLRGGRSYNEQFF.

The rearrangement joins TRBV15 to TRBJ1-2; 8 bases map to TRBD1. This CDR3 has 15 residues. Germline trimming cut 4 bases from V and 2 bases from J; bases unmatched to any gene: 6. Germline V gives CDR1 LNHNV, CDR2 YYDKDF (reference sequence). CDR3 residues: CATSNRQGQNYGYTF. Written as DNA, the CDR3 is TGTGCCACCAGCAATCGACAGGGGCAGAACTATGGCTACACCTTC.

This clonotype was picked up many times. V and J are TRBV20-1 and TRBJ2-5, with TRBD1 matching over 7 bases. Germline V gene sequence: CDR1 DFQATT, CDR2 SNEGSKA (reference sequence). The CDR3 loop spans 13 amino acids. J was trimmed by 2 bases and V by 4 bases; bases with no gene match: 4. The DNA of the CDR3 is TGCAGTGCTATGGGACAGACGCAAGAGACCCAGTACTTC. Translation gives CSAMGQTQETQYF.

This clonotype has a count of ten or more. This chain joins TRBV6-1 and TRBJ1-6; 12 bases are shared with TRBD1. This CDR3 region has 18 residues. The junction had 5 bases not matched to a gene; V was cut back by 5 bases and J by 0 bases. CDR1 and CDR2 (germline): MNHNS, SASEGT. DNA for the CDR3: TGTGCCAGCAGTTTGGGGACAGGGGGCAGCTCCTATAATTCACCCCTCCACTTT. Its translation: CASSLGTGGSSYNSPLHF.

The chain recombines TRBV12-3 or TRBV12-4 with TRBJ2-3; 7 bases are shared with TRBD2. V trimming: 10 bases; J trimming: 0 bases; junction bases outside the gene matches: 7. CDR3 size: 14 residues. CDR3 DNA sequence: TGTGCCATTAAGCGGGATATTAGCACAGATACGCAGTATTTT. Its protein product is CAIKRDISTDTQYF.

This clonotype has at least ten counts. The chain carries TRBV3-1 and TRBJ1-2, with D possibly matching TRBD1 (5 bases). V was cut by 1 base and J by 2 bases, with 11 bases left in between. Germline V lookup: CDR1 LGHDT, CDR2 YNNKEL (reference sequence). The CDR3 contains 15 residues. The CDR3 bases are TGTGCCAGCAGCCAAGGGGCGGGGGAGAACTATGGCTACACCTTC. Protein product: CASSQGAGENYGYTF.

The rearrangement joins TRBV6-1 to TRBJ1-2; unclear D gene. The V and J ends lost 1 base and 2 bases respectively, with 11 bases between them. Germline loops: CDR1 MNHNS, CDR2 SASEGT. The CDR3 totals 15 residues. CDR3 residues: CASSEVVAGNYGYTF. CDR3 DNA: TGTGCCAGCAGTGAAGTGGTGGCGGGGAACTATGGCTACACCTTC.

This clonotype has ten or more counts. The chain couples TRBV12-3 or TRBV12-4 to TRBJ1-5, with a tentative D call TRBD1 (6 bases). This CDR3 has 15 residues. Trimming cost V 6 bases and J 0 bases, with 12 bases left between them. CDR3 coding DNA: TGTGCCAGCAGATACGGGGGCTATAGCAATCAGCCCCAGCATTTT. Translating it yields CASRYGGYSNQPQHF.

The chain couples TRBV2 to TRBJ1-6; D is uncertain. V lost 7 bases to trimming and J lost 4 bases, with 11 bases between them. The CDR3 runs 14 residues. Per the germline V gene, CDR1 is SNHLY and CDR2 is FYNNEI. CDR3 nucleotides: TGTGCCAGCAATCGTAGGGATTATAATTCACCCCTCCACTTT. Its protein is CASNRRDYNSPLHF.

This clonotype came up a few times. This chain links TRBV20-1 with TRBJ2-7; D is uncertain. Germline CDR1 and CDR2: DFQATT and SNEGSKA (reference sequence). V dropped 3 bases and J dropped 3 bases, with 9 bases sitting between them. This CDR3 region has 12 residues. The CDR3 loop is CSASWAVYEQYF. The CDR3 region has the DNA TGCAGTGCTAGTTGGGCAGTCTACGAGCAGTACTTC.

This clonotype was observed a few times. The chain employs TRBV30 and TRBJ2-3; D may be TRBD1 or TRBD2 (5 bases each). The CDR3 runs to 15 residues. The germline V gene has CDR1 GTSNPN and CDR2 SVGIG (reference sequence). Trimming shortened V by 4 bases and J by 0 bases, and 14 bases separated the two germline ends. Here the CDR3 DNA reads TGTGCCTGGACGGGGCAGCGTTCTAGCACAGATACGCAGTATTTT. Translating it yields CAWTGQRSSTDTQYF.

Many counts were recorded for this clonotype. The chain employs TRBV11-2 and TRBJ2-7, with TRBD1 identical over 8 bases. V was pared by 5 bases and J by 2 bases, with 8 bases of the junction left unmatched. The CDR3 has 15 amino acids. Germline V gives CDR1 SGHAT, CDR2 FQNNGV. CDR3 in DNA: TGTGCCAGCAGCCTAGGACAGGGACTCACCTACGAGCAGTACTTC. Its protein is CASSLGQGLTYEQYF.

This clonotype was detected many times. This chain joins TRBV5-1 and TRBJ2-5; 8 positions agree with TRBD2. Germline CDR1 reads SGHRS; CDR2 reads YFSETQ. This CDR3 is built from 14 residues. After removal of 3 bases from V and 1 base from J, the junction contained 2 bases not matched to a gene. The CDR3 sequence is CASSSTSGQETQYF. The CDR3, as DNA: TGCGCCAGCAGCTCAACTAGCGGCCAAGAGACCCAGTACTTC.

This clonotype appeared many times. The J gene is TRBJ2-1, the V gene TRBV24-1, with 7 bases identical to TRBD1. Germline V gives CDR1 KGHDR, CDR2 SFDVKD. The CDR3 is 16 residues long. V dropped 4 bases and J dropped 0; count of bases not matched to a gene: 5. The CDR3, as DNA: TGTGCCACCAGTGACGCCCGACAGGGCTCCTACAATGAGCAGTTCTTC. Translated: CATSDARQGSYNEQFF.

This clonotype was seen at least ten times. The chain recombines TRBV6-1 with TRBJ1-1; 9 bases fit TRBD1. V shed 6 bases and J 8 bases; nucleotides not matched to a gene: 10. Germline V gene sequence: CDR1 MNHNS, CDR2 SASEGT. The CDR3 extends over 14 amino acids. The CDR3 spells CASSPLQGAVEAFF. The CDR3 DNA reads as TGTGCCAGCAGCCCTTTACAGGGGGCTGTAGAAGCTTTCTTT.

This clonotype was seen ten or more times. This rearrangement joins TRBV28 to TRBJ1-2; perhaps TRBD1 as D (5 bases). This CDR3 has 16 residues. Deletions cut 6 bases from V and 2 bases from J, with 19 bases between. The germline V gene encodes CDR1 MDHEN and CDR2 SYDVKM. CDR3 nucleotides: TGTGCCAGCAGACCTCCACCGGGACGGGCAAACTATGGCTACACCTTC. Translated: CASRPPPGRANYGYTF.

A few counts support this clonotype. The J gene is TRBJ2-2, the V gene TRBV12-5, with TRBD1 identical over 8 bases. The CDR3 runs 18 residues. Germline trimming cut 2 bases from V and 3 bases from J; bases unmatched to any gene: 11. Germline V gives CDR1 LGHNT, CDR2 FRNRAP. The CDR3 sequence: CASGLSFPSGGYTGELFF. DNA for the CDR3: TGTGCTAGTGGTTTGTCCTTCCCGTCAGGGGGCTACACCGGGGAGCTGTTTTTT.

The rearrangement links TRBV19 to TRBJ2-7; a weak D match, TRBD2 (5 bases). Germline V lookup: CDR1 LNHDA, CDR2 SQIVND (reference sequence). V was trimmed by 0 bases and J by 6 bases, leaving 6 bases between them. This CDR3 contains 12 residues. The DNA for the CDR3 is TGTGCCAGTAGTATAGAGGGGAGCGAGCAGTACTTC. This translates into CASSIEGSEQYF.

This clonotype was recorded at least ten times. The chain has TRBV28 and TRBJ2-6; D unresolved. V dropped 5 bases and J dropped 2 bases, with 16 bases sitting between them. The CDR3 runs 17 residues. Germline assignment: CDR1 MDHEN and CDR2 SYDVKM. The CDR3 DNA reads as TGTGCCAGCAGTCCACCCGCCCACGGAACTGGGGCCAACGTCCTGACTTTC. This gives the protein CASSPPAHGTGANVLTF.

This clonotype was seen many times. The chain recombines TRBV7-3 with TRBJ2-2; D remains ambiguous. The V and J ends lost 2 bases and 5 bases respectively, with 12 bases between them. This CDR3 has 15 residues. Germline lookup yields CDR1 SGHTA and CDR2 FQGTGA. CDR3 bases: TGTGCCAGCAGCTTATTTGTGGGCCGGACCGGGGAGCTGTTTTTT. Amino acids: CASSLFVGRTGELFF.

Worth noting for this clonotype: This may come from a read error, since a much larger clone is one base off. The rearrangement links TRBV18 to TRBJ2-7; D unresolved. The length of the CDR3 is 14 residues. The germline CDR1 and CDR2 sequences are KGHSH and LQKENI. The CDR3 DNA sequence: TGTGCCAGCCCACCGATTCCGCTGTCCTACGAGCAGTACTTC. Amino acid sequence: CASPPIPLSYEQYF.

This clonotype has ten or more counts. The V call is TRBV5-1, the J call TRBJ2-3, with D unclear. Trimming shortened V by 1 base and J by 4 bases, and 7 bases separated the two germline ends. CDR1 is SGHRS and CDR2 is YFSETQ in the germline V gene. This CDR3 has 13 residues. The DNA for the CDR3 is TGCGCCAGCAGCTTGAAACGGGCAGATACGCAGTATTTT. Protein product: CASSLKRADTQYF.

There are a few counts of this clonotype. Here the CDR3 reads CASNSDLNTGELFF. The CDR3 DNA sequence: TGCGCCAGCAATTCGGACCTGAACACCGGGGAGCTGTTTTTT. V gene TRBV10-1 combines with J gene TRBJ2-2; D is ambiguous. The CDR3 totals 14 residues. V dropped 7 bases and J dropped 1 base, with 10 bases sitting between them. The germline CDR1 and CDR2 sequences are WNHNN and SYGVQD (reference sequence).

This clonotype was observed a single time. The gene calls are TRBV15 and TRBJ2-1, with TRBD1 matching over 8 bases. The germline V gene has CDR1 LNHNV and CDR2 YYDKDF (reference sequence). The CDR3 extends over 16 amino acids. The trim removed 2 bases at V and 2 bases at J, leaving 5 bases unmatched. The CDR3 DNA is TGTGCCACCAGCAGACTCGGGACAGGTCCCTACAATGAGCAGTTCTTC. The encoded protein is CATSRLGTGPYNEQFF.

This clonotype was counted many times. The chain links TRBV9 to TRBJ2-7; no reliable D call. Trimming shortened V by 1 base and J by 3 bases, and 14 bases separated the two germline ends. The length of the CDR3 is 15 residues. The germline gives CDR1 SGDLS, CDR2 YYNGEE. The CDR3 DNA follows: TGTGCCAGCAGCGTACATGACGTCGGATACTACGAGCAGTACTTC. Protein sequence: CASSVHDVGYYEQYF.

The rearrangement uses TRBV5-1 and TRBJ2-3; D is unclear. Per germline, CDR1 SGHRS and CDR2 YFSETQ. The ends were cut back, 0 bases at V and 5 bases at J, with 16 bases in the middle. The CDR3 has 16 amino acids. The CDR3 spells CASSLEMAGGVDTQYF. The CDR3 bases are TGCGCCAGCAGCTTGGAGATGGCAGGTGGGGTAGATACGCAGTATTTT.

This clonotype has just a few counts. The V call is TRBV24-1, the J call TRBJ2-3, with 7 bases fitting TRBD2. The CDR3 extends over 16 amino acids. Trimming took 7 bases from V and 5 from J; bases not matched to a gene: 14. Germline-derived CDR1 and CDR2 are KGHDR and SFDVKD. The CDR3 sequence: CATSDAGTTRRDTQYF. In DNA form, the CDR3 reads TGTGCCACCAGCGACGCCGGGACTACTCGGAGAGATACGCAGTATTTT.